What follows are 28 T cell receptor beta chains derived from one specimen sequenced in a study of blood T cell repertoires in COVID-19. Clones were read by immunoSEQ multiplex PCR, and TCRdb kept only the in-frame ones, dropping some. The table lists around 260,000 clones, roughly nine tenths of them singletons. Specimen: peripheral blood. Source of these receptors: a woman aged 25 to 39 with COVID-19, enrolled during active disease.

The J gene is TRBJ2-2, the V gene TRBV29-1, with 8 positions matching TRBD1. CDR3 length: 16 amino acids. Germline CDR1 reads SQVTM; CDR2 reads ANQGSEA. With V trimmed by 3 bases and J by 4 bases, 10 bases remained unmatched. CDR3 coding DNA: TGCAGCGTTGAGCCCCGGACAGGGACAGGCACCGGGGAGCTGTTTTTT. Protein: CSVEPRTGTGTGELFF.

CDR3 coding DNA: TGCGCCAGCAGCTTGGGAGGACAGGGGGTCAAAACCTTC. Its translation: CASSLGGQGVKTF. The J gene is TRBJ1-2, the V gene TRBV5-1; 10 nucleotides line up with TRBD1. V was clipped by 0 bases and J by 14 bases; unmatched bases: 7. The length of the CDR3 is 13 residues. Germline values: CDR1 SGHRS, CDR2 YFSETQ.

V gene TRBV19 combines with J gene TRBJ1-1, with D maybe TRBD1 (5 bases). V was trimmed by 10 bases and J by 4 bases, leaving 16 bases between them. This CDR3 is built from 13 residues. CDR1 is LNHDA, CDR2 SQIVND, per germline (reference sequence). CDR3 sequence reads: CATVPDMGTEAFF. DNA for the CDR3: TGTGCCACAGTACCGGACATGGGCACTGAAGCTTTCTTT.

V usage is TRBV27 and J usage is TRBJ1-2; 9 nucleotides line up with TRBD1. Looked up from germline, CDR1 is MNHEY and CDR2 is SMNVEV (reference sequence). V shed 5 bases, J shed 8 bases, and the junction held 9 bases outside the gene matches. This CDR3 is 14 amino acids long. CDR3 sequence reads: CASSPRGQGVGYTF. CDR3 DNA: TGTGCCAGCAGTCCACGGGGACAGGGAGTCGGCTACACCTTC.

V usage is TRBV13 and J usage is TRBJ1-5; TRBD1 matches at 7 bases. Germline V CDR1 and CDR2: PRHDT, FYEKMQ (reference sequence). The CDR3 loop spans 16 amino acids. Trimming removed 5 bases from V and 0 bases from J; junction bases left unmatched: 7. CDR3 amino acids: CASSQSRGASNQPQHF. The CDR3 nucleotides are TGTGCCAGCAGCCAAAGCAGGGGGGCTAGCAATCAGCCCCAGCATTTT. The full variable domain, with the rest looked up from reference TRBV13 and TRBJ1-5, is AAGVIQSPRHLIKEKRETATLKCYPIPRHDTVYWYQQGPGQDPQFLISFYEKMQSDKGSIPDRFSAQQFSDYHSELNMSSLELGDSALYFCASSQSRGASNQPQHFGDGTRLSIL.

This sequence joins TRBV2 and TRBJ2-5; the match to TRBD1 covers 9 bases. CDR3 size: 16 residues. The germline V gene has CDR1 SNHLY and CDR2 FYNNEI. V lost 6 bases and J lost 5; bases outside the gene matches: 13. This chain's CDR3 is CASSRDRASSWETQYF. CDR3 bases: TGTGCCAGCAGCCGGGACAGGGCCTCTTCCTGGGAGACCCAGTACTTC. Full variable domain (missing parts from reference TRBV2 and TRBJ2-5): EPEVTQTPSHQVTQMGQEVILRCVPISNHLYFYWYRQILGQKVEFLVSFYNNEISEKSEIFDDQFSVERPDGSNFTLKIRSTKLEDSAMYFCASSRDRASSWETQYFGPGTRLLVL.

This chain links TRBV3-1 (or the pseudogene TRBV3-2) with TRBJ2-1; the D gene is possibly TRBD2 (5 bases). V lost 0 bases and J lost 7, with 13 bases in between. CDR3 size: 15 residues. The germline gives CDR1 LGHDT, CDR2 YNNKEL (reference sequence). Here the CDR3 DNA reads TGTGCCAGCAGCCAAGATTTTCTAGCCTTAAATGAGCAGTTCTTC. Its translation is CASSQDFLALNEQFF.

The gene calls are TRBV9 and TRBJ2-1, with 8 nucleotides matching TRBD2. In germline, CDR1 is SGDLS, CDR2 YYNGEE. The CDR3 is 16 amino acids. After removal of 0 bases from V and 4 bases from J, the junction contained 6 bases not matched to a gene. Written as DNA, the CDR3 is TGTGCCAGCAGCGTAGAAAGTAGCGGGACGTACAATGAGCAGTTCTTC. Its protein is CASSVESSGTYNEQFF.

This chain connects TRBV10-2 to TRBJ2-1; D is unclear. CDR1 WSHSY and CDR2 SAAADI come from the germline V gene. V lost 3 bases, J lost 3 bases, and 6 bases lay in between. CDR3 size: 13 residues. CDR3: CASSELRYNEQFF. In DNA form, the CDR3 reads TGCGCCAGCAGTGAATTGCGCTACAATGAGCAGTTCTTC.

CDR3: CASSYGSVGRRYEQYF. CDR3 nucleotide sequence: TGTGCCAGCAGTTACGGTTCGGTCGGGAGAAGGTACGAGCAGTACTTC. The chain uses TRBV6-6 and TRBJ2-7; possible D gene TRBD2, 6 bases. Germline CDR1 and CDR2: MNHNY and SVGAGI (reference sequence). With 2 bases removed from V and 4 bases from J, the gap between germline ends came to 18 bases. This CDR3 has 16 amino acids.

The chain links TRBV25-1 to TRBJ2-2; 8 bases match TRBD2. V was pared by 1 base and J by 5 bases, with 3 bases of the junction left unmatched. The CDR3 contains 15 residues. Looked up from germline, CDR1 is MGHDK and CDR2 is SYGVNS. In DNA, the CDR3 is TGTGCCAGCAGTGAATCCCGGGGGGGGACCGGGGAGCTGTTTTTT. Translation: CASSESRGGTGELFF.

With respect to this clone: Other DNA sequences from this sample encode an identical CDR3 as well. This chain connects TRBV12-3 or TRBV12-4 to TRBJ2-2, with D hard to call. The V end lost 3 bases, the J end lost 7 bases, and 9 bases lay between the germline ends. The CDR3 is 13 amino acids. The CDR3 region is CASSFDKSGELFF. CDR3 sequence (DNA): TGTGCCAGCAGTTTTGACAAAAGCGGGGAGCTGTTTTTT.

The chain uses TRBV27 and TRBJ1-6, with D perhaps matching TRBD1 (5 bases). The V end was cut by 4 bases, the J end by 10 bases, with 20 bases between. The CDR3 is 16 amino acids. Germline CDR1 reads MNHEY; CDR2 reads SMNVEV (reference sequence). The chain's CDR3 is CASSWGVGGTGSPLHF. CDR3 bases: TGTGCCAGCAGTTGGGGCGTGGGGGGAACTGGATCACCCCTCCACTTT.

This CDR3 reads CASIGGRGANVLTF. The CDR3 nucleotides are TGTGCCAGCATCGGGGGGCGTGGGGCCAACGTCCTGACTTTC. The chain is built from TRBV28 and TRBJ2-6, with a weak D call TRBD2 (7 bases). V gave up 7 bases and J gave up 3 bases, with 10 bases separating them. Germline loops: CDR1 MDHEN, CDR2 SYDVKM. This CDR3 spans 14 amino acids.

This clone was detected only once. The V call is TRBV7-8, the J call TRBJ2-1, with D possibly matching TRBD2 (6 bases). V lost 5 bases and J lost 8, with 13 bases in between. Germline V gives CDR1 SGHVS, CDR2 FQNEAQ. This CDR3 is built from 13 residues. For the CDR3, the DNA is TGTGCCAGCAGCCGGGACTCCCTGGATGAGCAGTTCTTC. Translated, it gives CASSRDSLDEQFF.

The chain recombines TRBV10-3 with TRBJ2-7; perhaps TRBD2 as D (5 bases). CDR3 length: 13 amino acids. The germline V gene has CDR1 ENHRY and CDR2 SYGVKD. Trimming removed 6 bases from V and 3 bases from J, with 12 bases in between. This CDR3 is CAIRIASGYEQYF. CDR3 DNA: TGTGCCATCAGGATAGCGAGCGGCTACGAGCAGTACTTC.

This clone was picked up a small number of times. V gene TRBV19 combines with J gene TRBJ2-7; 8 bases are a match to TRBD1. The CDR3 contains 14 residues. The germline gives CDR1 LNHDA, CDR2 SQIVND (reference sequence). V gave up 3 bases and J gave up 2 bases; unmatched junction bases: 3. CDR3 DNA: TGTGCCAGTAGTATGACAGGGGTGACCTACGAGCAGTACTTC. It yields the protein CASSMTGVTYEQYF.

This chain links TRBV18 with TRBJ1-1, with D possibly TRBD1 on 5 matching bases. The CDR3 spans 15 residues. Germline V gives CDR1 KGHSH, CDR2 LQKENI. Deletions cut 8 bases from V and 4 bases from J, with 20 bases between. The DNA for the CDR3 is TGTGCCAGCCAAGCCTTGACGGAAGGGGTCACTGAAGCTTTCTTT. Translating gives CASQALTEGVTEAFF.

The V call is TRBV5-1, the J call TRBJ1-2; the match to TRBD1 covers 7 bases. CDR1 and CDR2 (germline): SGHRS, YFSETQ. The CDR3 totals 16 residues. Unmatched junction bases numbered 9, after V lost 3 bases and J lost 1 base. CDR3 DNA sequence: TGCGCCAGCAGCTCCAGGGGGTCCACTGATAACTATGGCTACACCTTC. Protein product: CASSSRGSTDNYGYTF.

The rearrangement joins TRBV5-1 to TRBJ2-2, with TRBD1 identical over 10 bases. With V trimmed by 4 bases and J by 5 bases, 5 bases remained unmatched. Per the germline V gene, CDR1 is SGHRS and CDR2 is YFSETQ. This CDR3 has 15 residues. This CDR3 reads CASSEGTGDTGELFF. DNA of the CDR3: TGCGCCAGCAGCGAGGGGACAGGGGATACCGGGGAGCTGTTTTTT.

The V call is TRBV6-6, the J call TRBJ2-5; TRBD2 agrees at 13 bases. This CDR3 has 16 residues. V was pared by 6 bases and J by 5 bases, with 9 bases of the junction left unmatched. The germline CDR1 and CDR2 sequences are MNHNY and SVGAGI (reference sequence). The CDR3 DNA reads TGTGCCAGCAGGACTAGCGGGAGGAGATCGGGGGAGACCCAGTACTTC. It translates to CASRTSGRRSGETQYF.

This sequence joins TRBV18 and TRBJ1-1, with D uncertain. The CDR3 is made up of 13 amino acids. V lost 6 bases and J 5 bases, leaving 13 bases between the germline ends. Germline lookup yields CDR1 KGHSH and CDR2 LQKENI. The CDR3 loop is CASSLDLGTEAFF. CDR3 DNA sequence: TGTGCCAGCTCTCTAGATCTGGGTACTGAAGCTTTCTTT. Based on the CDR3 plus reference TRBV18 and TRBJ1-1, the full variable domain is NAGVMQNPRHLVRRRGQEARLRCSPMKGHSHVYWYRQLPEEGLKFMVYLQKENIIDESGMPKERFSAEFPKEGPSILRIQQVVRGDSAAYFCASSLDLGTEAFFGQGTRLTVV.

This clone was seen more than once but under ten times. The V and J genes are TRBV9 and TRBJ2-1; 8 bases map to TRBD2. The CDR3 totals 14 residues. V lost 3 bases to trimming and J lost 3 bases; unmatched junction nucleotides: 2. From germline, CDR1 is SGDLS and CDR2 YYNGEE. The CDR3 here is CASSAGLGYNEQFF. CDR3 coding DNA: TGTGCCAGCAGCGCGGGACTAGGCTACAATGAGCAGTTCTTC. The entire variable domain, with the rest obtained from reference TRBV9 and TRBJ2-1, is as follows: DSGVTQTPKHLITATGQRVTLRCSPRSGDLSVYWYQQSLDQGLQFLIQYYNGEERAKGNILERFSAQQFPDLHSELNLSSLELGDSALYFCASSAGLGYNEQFFGPGTRLTVL.

The chain recombines TRBV5-6 with TRBJ1-2, with D perhaps TRBD1 (6 bases). CDR1 and CDR2 from the germline V gene are SGHDT and YYEEEE. V dropped 3 bases and J dropped 1 base, with 13 bases sitting between them. The CDR3 is made up of 15 amino acids. DNA of the CDR3: TGTGCCAGCAGCTCGGACAGCGTTTATAACTATGGCTACACCTTC. This translates into CASSSDSVYNYGYTF.

The rearrangement joins TRBV6-6 to TRBJ1-5; TRBD1 matches at 8 bases. This CDR3 has 14 amino acids. With 6 bases clipped from V and 7 bases from J, the junction kept 8 bases outside the gene matches. Germline CDR1 is MNHNY and CDR2 is SVGAGI (reference sequence). The CDR3 DNA reads TGTGCCAGCAGACTACAGGGGGAAAACCAGCCCCAGCATTTT. It codes for CASRLQGENQPQHF.

The CDR3 region has the DNA TGTGCCAGCAGTGAAATTTTTGGACAATCCACAGATACGCAGTATTTT. Protein: CASSEIFGQSTDTQYF. The rearrangement joins TRBV6-1 to TRBJ2-3; a weak D match, TRBD1 (5 bases). The CDR3 is 16 amino acids. Trimming cost V 2 bases and J 2 bases, with 14 bases left between them. Germline-derived CDR1 and CDR2 are MNHNS and SASEGT.

The CDR3 coding sequence is TGCGCCAGCAGCCAAGTGGCTGGACAGGTACCCACAGATACGCAGTATTTT. Protein product: CASSQVAGQVPTDTQYF. The genes are TRBV4-1 and TRBJ2-3; 7 nucleotides line up with TRBD1. The CDR3 loop spans 17 amino acids. Losses at the gene ends were 1 base for V and 2 bases for J; bases not matched to a gene: 9. Germline values: CDR1 MGHRA, CDR2 YSYEKL.

This chain links TRBV19 with TRBJ1-2; D is perhaps TRBD1 (5 bases). Germline V lookup: CDR1 LNHDA, CDR2 SQIVND (reference sequence). The CDR3 has 13 residues. V shed 5 bases and J shed 4 bases, with 11 bases lying between them. The CDR3 sequence: CASSLRQSYGYTF. The CDR3 bases are TGTGCCAGTAGTCTACGACAGTCCTATGGCTACACCTTC. Based on the CDR3 plus reference TRBV19 and TRBJ1-2, the full variable domain is DGGITQSPKYLFRKEGQNVTLSCEQNLNHDAMYWYRQDPGQGLRLIYYSQIVNDFQKGDIAEGYSVSREKKESFPLTVTSAQKNPTAFYLCASSLRQSYGYTFGSGTRLTVV.